This T cell receptor (beta chain) comes out of a study of regulatory T cells in long-lasting Graves disease. On the study more broadly: Newly diagnosed Graves' patients had under 3 months of antithyroid drugs.

iRepertoire HTBI primers and Arm-PCR of CDR3 regions built TCR beta libraries. Per the original methods: Taken together, the samples had roughly 63 TRBV and more than twelve TRBJ segments identified. TCRdb independently ran MiXCR on the multiplex PCR reads; one entry per CDR3 protein. The V and J calls shown here were made by TCRdb, not taken from the authors' results. This table has around 240,000 distinct CDR3 sequences, about 17% appearing once. This clonotype was counted at least ten times. CDR1 SGHAT and CDR2 FQNNGV come from the germline V gene. The CDR3 contains 11 residues. The V end lost 4 bases, the J end lost 10 bases, and 8 bases lay between the germline ends. Time point meaning: newly diagnosed GD, antithyroid drugs for less than 3 months. PBMCs were the source of the RNA used for TCR sequencing. Another study also made use of these data, one on T cells in Graves' hyperthyroidism and ophthalmopathy.

The TCR originated in a woman in her twenties or thirties with Graves disease. The source was peripheral blood mononuclear cells (PBMCs), collected at new diagnosis, from a patient treated with antithyroid drugs. The chain carries TRBV11-2 and TRBJ2-1; D not certain. CDR3 nucleotide sequence: TGTGCCAGCAGCTCGTACGGGGAGCAGTTCTTC. Amino acids: CASSSYGEQFF. The whole variable domain, filled in from reference TRBV11-2 and TRBJ2-1, reads EAGVAQSPRYKIIEKRQSVAFWCNPISGHATLYWYQQILGQGPKLLIQFQNNGVVDDSQLPKDRFSAERLKGVDSTLKIQPAKLEDSAVYLCASSSYGEQFFGPGTRLTVL.